The sample holds a few counts of the clone carrying this T cell receptor beta chain. The source of the sample is a study of blood T cell repertoires in COVID-19. Study information: Both acute and convalescent COVID-19 samples were obtained from the United States, Italy and Spain. In each case, the material was cDNA or gDNA derived from T cells, B-cell-depleted T cells, or PBMCs.

The length of the CDR3 is 16 residues. CDR1 is SGHNT, CDR2 YYREEE, per germline (reference sequence). With 4 bases removed from V and 1 base from J, the gap between germline ends came to 15 bases. Enrollment of patients from Seattle took place during active infection, with longitudinal follow-up. Original methodology: Scientists estimated how many nucleated cells there were by amplifying reference gene primers. This table comes from immunoSEQ multiplex PCR, and its TCRdb copy is limited to in-frame clones, with some not included. That table is the source of V, J and clone size, and D and trimming were worked out from the DNA. This sample yields around 300,000 clones, of which 80% to 95% are seen a single time; approximately 2.1% belongs to the top ten.

The clonotype originates from a woman aged 30 to 39 with COVID-19, enrolled during active disease. The sample was peripheral blood. The chain links TRBV5-4 to TRBJ2-1, with a weak D call TRBD2 (6 bases). The CDR3 loop reads CASSQDSGGSYNEQFF. CDR3 DNA: TGTGCCAGCAGCCAAGATAGCGGTGGGTCCTACAATGAGCAGTTCTTC.